Below, 31 T cell receptor beta chains from the same sample are listed, as sequenced in a study of graft-versus-host responses after intestinal transplantation. Generated by immunoSEQ multiplex PCR, the TCRdb table keeps only in-frame clones and is missing some. Of about 19,000 clones listed, about nine tenths were seen once; the top ten hold under 60%. Sample: bone marrow, taken about 130 days after transplant. These TCRs come from a human patient who received an intestinal transplant, so some T cells may come from the graft donor.

Written as DNA, the CDR3 is TGTGCCAGCAGTGAAGCGACAGGGCCCTCCTACGAGCAGTACTTC. Translation gives CASSEATGPSYEQYF. The V and J genes are TRBV6-1 and TRBJ2-7, with TRBD1 matching 7 bases. Losses at the gene ends were 0 bases for V and 0 bases for J; bases not matched to a gene: 2. Germline V lookup: CDR1 MNHNS, CDR2 SASEGT. This CDR3 contains 15 residues.

This rearrangement joins TRBV19 to TRBJ2-1, with 10 bases matching TRBD2. J gave up 7 bases and V 5 bases, and 8 bases lay outside the gene matches. This CDR3 has 15 residues. Germline V lookup: CDR1 LNHDA, CDR2 SQIVND (reference sequence). This CDR3 is CASSLFSGRLNEQFF. CDR3 nucleotides: TGTGCCAGTAGTCTATTTAGCGGGAGGCTTAATGAGCAGTTCTTC.

The V and J genes are TRBV6-5 and TRBJ2-3; no clear D. Germline values: CDR1 MNHEY, CDR2 SVGAGI. The CDR3 is 14 residues long. Trimming cost V 2 bases and J 3 bases, with 9 bases left between them. The CDR3 DNA sequence: TGTGCCAGCAGTTACGAGTGGGATACAGATACGCAGTATTTT. It specifies CASSYEWDTDTQYF.

The rearrangement links TRBV7-2 to TRBJ1-1; a possible D gene is TRBD1 (5 bases). CDR3 length: 17 amino acids. The V end lost 4 bases, the J end lost 2 bases, and 20 bases lay between the germline ends. CDR1 and CDR2 from the germline V gene are SGHTA and FQGNSA. The CDR3 DNA reads as TGTGCCAGCAGCTGGGGAACGCGGGCAGGGACTAACACTGAAGCTTTCTTT. This gives the protein CASSWGTRAGTNTEAFF.

The chain couples TRBV30 to TRBJ1-2; D is undetermined. Germline CDR1 reads GTSNPN; CDR2 reads SVGIG (reference sequence). The CDR3 consists of 12 residues. Trimming removed 4 bases from V and 12 bases from J, with 18 bases in between. CDR3 nucleotide sequence: TGTGCCTGGACCTTACCCGGACGGAGCCACACCTTC. Translated, it gives CAWTLPGRSHTF.

The rearrangement links TRBV5-4 to TRBJ1-1; perhaps TRBD1 as D (5 bases). Germline loops: CDR1 SGHNT, CDR2 YYREEE (reference sequence). The V end was cut by 1 base, the J end by 3 bases, with 13 bases between. The CDR3 consists of 15 residues. In DNA, the CDR3 is TGTGCCAGCAGCTTGCCGCAGGGATTGTACACTGAAGCTTTCTTT. Protein product: CASSLPQGLYTEAFF.

This rearrangement joins TRBV5-1 to TRBJ2-3; maybe TRBD1 (6 bases). The ends were cut back, 2 bases at V and 0 bases at J, with 13 bases in the middle. In germline, CDR1 is SGHRS, CDR2 YFSETQ. The CDR3 runs to 16 residues. CDR3 bases: TGCGCCAGCAGCTTAGAACCAGGGGCAAGCACAGATACGCAGTATTTT. Translation: CASSLEPGASTDTQYF. The whole variable domain, filled in from reference TRBV5-1 and TRBJ2-3, reads KAGVTQTPRYLIKTRGQQVTLSCSPISGHRSVSWYQQTPGQGLQFLFEYFSETQRNKGNFPGRFSGRQFSNSRSEMNVSTLELGDSALYLCASSLEPGASTDTQYFGPGTRLTVL.

This clone has just one count. This chain connects TRBV7-9 to TRBJ1-4; weak D call: TRBD1 (5 bases). Looked up from germline, CDR1 is SEHNR and CDR2 is FQNEAQ (reference sequence). Deletions cut 5 bases from V and 4 bases from J, with 14 bases between. There are 15 residues in the CDR3. CDR3 coding DNA: TGTGCCAGCAGCGCAACCGGGGCGAATAATGAAAAACTGTTTTTT. Translating it yields CASSATGANNEKLFF.

The V gene is TRBV5-5, the J gene TRBJ2-1; 14 nucleotides agree with TRBD2. CDR1 is SGHKS and CDR2 is YYEKEE in the germline V gene (reference sequence). CDR3 length: 15 residues. Trimming took 4 bases from V and 9 from J; bases not matched to a gene: 6. The CDR3 spells CASSHGTSGSSEQFF. The CDR3 nucleotides read TGTGCCAGCAGCCACGGGACTAGCGGGAGTTCTGAGCAGTTCTTC.

This chain links TRBV5-1 with TRBJ2-3, with 12 bases fitting TRBD2. This CDR3 contains 18 residues. Germline V gene sequence: CDR1 SGHRS, CDR2 YFSETQ. J was trimmed by 4 bases and V by 2 bases; bases with no gene match: 11. The CDR3 nucleotides are TGCGCCAGCAGCTTCGGGTTGATGACTAGCGGGAGAGCAGATACGCAGTATTTT. Its translation is CASSFGLMTSGRADTQYF.

The chain employs TRBV18 and TRBJ2-7, with D tentatively TRBD1 or TRBD2 (6 bases each). V lost 0 bases and J lost 2, with 8 bases in between. There are 14 residues in the CDR3. The germline CDR1 and CDR2 sequences are KGHSH and LQKENI. CDR3 loop: CASSPPGGPYEQYF. The DNA for the CDR3 is TGTGCCAGCTCACCACCGGGGGGCCCCTACGAGCAGTACTTC.

This clone was counted a few times. The V call is TRBV4-2, the J call TRBJ2-2, with D possibly TRBD2 on 6 matching bases. V lost 3 bases and J 5 bases, leaving 10 bases between the germline ends. Germline V CDR1 and CDR2: LGHNA, YNFKEQ. This CDR3 contains 14 residues. CDR3 amino acids: CASSQGEETGELFF. DNA of the CDR3: TGTGCCAGCAGCCAGGGGGAGGAGACCGGGGAGCTGTTTTTT.

With regard to this clone: Germline and junction disagree at one end, which may indicate a read error. The chain recombines TRBV7-7 with TRBJ2-3; D is perhaps TRBD2 (6 bases). The CDR3 has 15 residues. The germline V gene has CDR1 SSHAT and CDR2 FNYEAQ (reference sequence). CDR3 amino acids: CASSLGRERADTQYF. The CDR3 DNA follows: TGTGCTAGCAGCTTAGGCCGGGAGCGGGCAGATACGCAGTATTTT.

This clone was seen a handful of times. The chain carries TRBV6-5 and TRBJ2-7, with 9 bases aligning to TRBD2. In germline, CDR1 is MNHEY, CDR2 SVGAGI. The CDR3 runs 14 residues. V lost 8 bases to trimming and J lost 5 bases; unmatched junction nucleotides: 10. Here the CDR3 DNA reads TGTGCCAGCCACCTTGGGGCGGGAGGGGACGAGCAGTACTTC. This encodes CASHLGAGGDEQYF.

In regard to this clone: Mismatch with germline at one junction end may stem from a read error. J is TRBJ2-4 and V is TRBV2, with TRBD1 identical over 9 bases. CDR3 length: 12 amino acids. Germline V gives CDR1 SNHLY, CDR2 FYNNEI. In nucleotides, the CDR3 is TGTGCCAGCAGTCCCGGACAGGGGATCAGTCACTTC. It specifies CASSPGQGISHF.

The genes are TRBV7-3 and TRBJ2-2; 9 nucleotides align to TRBD2. The CDR3 spans 15 residues. Germline CDR1 and CDR2: SGHTA and FQGTGA. After removal of 0 bases from V and 6 bases from J, the junction contained 2 bases not matched to a gene. The CDR3 DNA reads as TGTGCCAGCAGCTTAACTAGCGGGAGTTCCGGGGAGCTGTTTTTT. Encoded protein: CASSLTSGSSGELFF.

The CDR3 sequence is CASSEWEADSNQPQHF. The DNA for the CDR3 is TGTGCCAGCAGTGAGTGGGAGGCCGATAGCAATCAGCCCCAGCATTTT. The genes are TRBV6-1 and TRBJ1-5, with D uncertain. Germline V gene lookup returns CDR1 MNHNS and CDR2 SASEGT. Deletions cut 3 bases from V and 0 bases from J, with 12 bases between. The CDR3 covers 16 residues.

The rearrangement joins TRBV14 to TRBJ2-7; D gene uncertain. V lost 1 base and J lost 0, with 10 bases in between. The CDR3 runs 15 residues. Germline loops: CDR1 SGHDN, CDR2 FVKESK. The CDR3 DNA reads as TGTGCCAGCAGCCAAGCACGAATGTACTCCTACGAGCAGTACTTC. It translates to CASSQARMYSYEQYF.

The V and J genes are TRBV5-6 and TRBJ2-7; D is unresolved. Trimming cost V 5 bases and J 0 bases, with 12 bases left between them. The CDR3 has 14 residues. CDR1 is SGHDT and CDR2 is YYEEEE in the germline V gene. CDR3 bases: TGTGCCAGCAGGTACAGAGCGTCCTCCTACGAGCAGTACTTC. This codes for CASRYRASSYEQYF. Full variable domain (outside the CDR3, taken from reference TRBV5-6 and TRBJ2-7): DAGVTQSPTHLIKTRGQQVTLRCSPKSGHDTVSWYQQALGQGPQFIFQYYEEEERQRGNFPDRFSGHQFPNYSSELNVNALLLGDSALYLCASRYRASSYEQYFGPGTRLTVT.

The DNA for the CDR3 is TGTGCCAGCAGCCCCCAGGGGCGGCAAGAGACCCAGTACTTC. It translates to CASSPQGRQETQYF. The chain employs TRBV9 and TRBJ2-5, with D perhaps TRBD1 (6 bases). CDR1 and CDR2 from the germline V gene are SGDLS and YYNGEE. The CDR3 has 14 residues. Trimming took 4 bases from V and 2 from J, leaving 12 bases between them. Full variable domain (remainder filled in from reference TRBV9 and TRBJ2-5): DSGVTQTPKHLITATGQRVTLRCSPRSGDLSVYWYQQSLDQGLQFLIQYYNGEERAKGNILERFSAQQFPDLHSELNLSSLELGDSALYFCASSPQGRQETQYFGPGTRLLVL.

The CDR3, as DNA: TGTGCCAGCAGTGAAAATGGAGAGACCCAGTACTTC. This encodes CASSENGETQYF. V usage is TRBV6-1 and J usage is TRBJ2-5, with unresolved D. The CDR3 is 12 amino acids. Germline loops: CDR1 MNHNS, CDR2 SASEGT. The V end lost 2 bases, the J end lost 4 bases, and 5 bases lay between the germline ends.

This clone was recorded only once. An end of the junction differs from the germline gene, which may be a read error. This chain uses TRBV7-9 with TRBJ1-1; D gene ambiguous. In germline, CDR1 is SEHNR, CDR2 FQNEAQ (reference sequence). The CDR3 length is 15 residues. CDR3 region: CASSLVGLMNIEAFF. In DNA form, the CDR3 reads TGTGCCAGCAGCTTAGTTGGCCTCATGAACATTGAAGCTTTCTTT.

This clone was counted between two and nine times. V is TRBV6-5 and J is TRBJ2-3; D remains unclear. This CDR3 is built from 15 residues. CDR1 MNHEY and CDR2 SVGAGI come from the germline V gene. V lost 8 bases, J lost 0 bases, and 15 bases lay in between. The DNA for the CDR3 is TGTGCCAGCGGAAAAGGTCGTCCTAGCACAGATACGCAGTATTTT. Translated: CASGKGRPSTDTQYF.

The chain couples TRBV21-1 to TRBJ2-7; the table's D gene call, TRBD1, was not cross checked with the DNA. TRBV21-1 is a listed pseudogene. This CDR3 comprises 14 residues. The CDR3 DNA is TGTGCCAGCAGCAAAAGGACAAAATCCTACGAGCAGTACTTC. Amino acids: CASSKRTKSYEQYF.

This chain joins TRBV11-2 and TRBJ2-7, with D perhaps TRBD1 (6 bases). The CDR3 consists of 16 residues. CDR1 SGHAT and CDR2 FQNNGV come from the germline V gene. Deletions cut 7 bases from V and 6 bases from J, with 25 bases between. CDR3 nucleotides: TGTGCCAGCACCGTTCCTGGGGGACATCTCAGCCCCGAGCAGTACTTC. This encodes CASTVPGGHLSPEQYF.

The chain couples TRBV20-1 to TRBJ2-7, with D maybe TRBD2 (5 bases). V lost 6 bases, J lost 4 bases, and 10 bases lay in between. Germline-derived CDR1 and CDR2 are DFQATT and SNEGSKA (reference sequence). The CDR3 totals 11 residues. In DNA, the CDR3 is TGCAGTGCCTTACTAGTGTACGAGCAGTACTTC. Protein product: CSALLVYEQYF.

V usage is TRBV6-1 and J usage is TRBJ2-7, with TRBD2 identical over 9 bases. This CDR3 spans 14 amino acids. Germline-derived CDR1 and CDR2 are MNHNS and SASEGT. Losses at the gene ends were 8 bases for V and 5 bases for J; bases not matched to a gene: 10. The CDR3 sequence: CASHLGAGGDEQYF. The CDR3 coding sequence is TGTGCCAGCCACCTTGGGGCGGGAGGGGACGAGCAGTACTTC.

This clone was observed a single time. The rearrangement uses TRBV11-3 and TRBJ2-3; 7 bases map to TRBD2. Germline V lookup: CDR1 SGHNT, CDR2 YENEEA. CDR3 length: 17 residues. J lost 2 bases, V lost 0 bases, and 8 bases had no gene match. The chain's CDR3 is CASSLDPGGSPTDTQYF. CDR3 DNA sequence: TGTGCCAGCAGCTTAGATCCGGGAGGTTCACCCACAGATACGCAGTATTTT.

The chain is built from TRBV7-9 and TRBJ1-2; D might be TRBD1 (5 bases). There are 17 residues in the CDR3. Germline CDR1 is SEHNR and CDR2 is FQNEAQ (reference sequence). The ends were cut back, 4 bases at V and 2 bases at J, with 20 bases in the middle. The CDR3: CASSSRGGFAGNYGYTF. CDR3 in DNA: TGTGCCAGCAGCTCGCGGGGTGGTTTTGCAGGGAACTATGGCTACACCTTC.

The V call is TRBV11-3, the J call TRBJ2-1, with 11 bases aligning to TRBD2. Per germline, CDR1 SGHNT and CDR2 YENEEA. The CDR3 spans 15 residues. The ends lost 5 bases at V and 4 bases at J; junction bases unmatched: 4. CDR3 in amino acids: CASSRGLAGYNEQFF. The CDR3 DNA follows: TGTGCCAGCAGCCGAGGACTAGCGGGTTACAATGAGCAGTTCTTC. Variable domain in full (rest from reference TRBV11-3 and TRBJ2-1): EAGVVQSPRYKIIEKKQPVAFWCNPISGHNTLYWYLQNLGQGPELLIRYENEEAVDDSQLPKDRFSAERLKGVDSTLKIQPAELGDSAVYLCASSRGLAGYNEQFFGPGTRLTVL.

This clone was seen once. The V gene is TRBV18, the J gene TRBJ1-1; the D gene is possibly TRBD1 (5 bases). CDR3 length: 15 residues. The germline V gene encodes CDR1 KGHSH and CDR2 LQKENI. Trimming took 3 bases from V and 2 from J, leaving 13 bases between them. The CDR3 reads CASSPLDSVNTEAFF. CDR3 DNA sequence: TGTGCCAGCTCACCGCTTGACAGTGTAAACACTGAAGCTTTCTTT.